The 19 T cell receptor beta chains presented below share a single source sample, sequenced in a study of cytomegalovirus exposure and HLA in healthy donors (dated by TCRdb to about 2017). The library came from the immunoSEQ multiplex PCR assay. The clones in this table, taken by TCRdb from immuneACCESS, are in-frame only. Not every clone is retained; where verified, under half of the shortfall comes from an unresolved V gene, and the cause of the rest is unknown. Within this sample are under 200,000 clones, with roughly 95% of them counted one time only. The ten largest clones add up to more than 0.7% of the sample. Sequenced sample: PBMCs. The receptors derive from a woman younger than 35 in good health and CMV-seronegative.

The chain links TRBV4-2 to TRBJ2-3, with TRBD2 matching 13 bases. The junction had 1 base not matched to a gene; V was cut back by 1 base and J by 3 bases. The CDR3 has 16 residues. The germline gives CDR1 LGHNA, CDR2 YNFKEQ. The CDR3, as DNA: TGTGCCAGCAGCCAAGCGACTAGCGGGGGGACAGATACGCAGTATTTT. Residues: CASSQATSGGTDTQYF.

CDR3 coding DNA: TGTGCCAGCAGCTTATACCCCCTGGCGGGTACGCAGTATTTT. It specifies CASSLYPLAGTQYF. The V gene is TRBV7-3, the J gene TRBJ2-3; D possibly corresponds to TRBD2 (5 bases). Deletions cut 2 bases from V and 8 bases from J, with 14 bases between. This CDR3 region has 14 residues. Germline lookup yields CDR1 SGHTA and CDR2 FQGTGA.

The J gene is TRBJ1-4, the V gene TRBV5-1, with D maybe TRBD1 (6 bases). The V end was cut by 2 bases, the J end by 7 bases, with 15 bases between. This CDR3 is 15 amino acids long. Germline values: CDR1 SGHRS, CDR2 YFSETQ. The CDR3 coding sequence is TGCGCCAGCAGCTTAGGGGGGGCCACTGGTGAAAAACTGTTTTTT. Encoded protein: CASSLGGATGEKLFF.

This chain uses TRBV9 with TRBJ1-1; 8 bases are a match to TRBD1. The CDR3 has 14 residues. V lost 1 base to trimming and J lost 2 bases; unmatched junction nucleotides: 1. Germline lookup yields CDR1 SGDLS and CDR2 YYNGEE. The CDR3 sequence: CASSVQGANTEAFF. DNA of the CDR3: TGTGCCAGCAGCGTACAGGGGGCCAACACTGAAGCTTTCTTT.

The chain links TRBV19 to TRBJ2-7, with TRBD1 matching over 12 bases. Germline CDR1 LNHDA, CDR2 SQIVND (reference sequence). This CDR3 comprises 15 residues. J was trimmed by 4 bases and V by 9 bases; bases with no gene match: 10. The CDR3 coding sequence is TGTGCCAGCCAGCCCGGGACAGGGGGCTTGTACGAGCAGTACTTC. This translates into CASQPGTGGLYEQYF.

The chain has TRBV7-9 and TRBJ2-3, with 11 bases that match TRBD2. This CDR3 has 16 residues. CDR1 and CDR2 (germline): SEHNR, FQNEAQ (reference sequence). V was clipped by 5 bases and J by 0 bases; unmatched bases: 4. The CDR3 here is CASSKTSGESTDTQYF. CDR3 nucleotide sequence: TGTGCCAGCAGCAAGACTAGCGGGGAGAGCACAGATACGCAGTATTTT.

V usage is TRBV2 and J usage is TRBJ1-4; 12 bases are shared with TRBD1. This CDR3 comprises 18 residues. CDR1 and CDR2 (germline): SNHLY, FYNNEI. Losses at the gene ends were 7 bases for V and 6 bases for J; bases not matched to a gene: 15. CDR3: CASNQLGTGGSRYEKLFF. The CDR3 DNA sequence: TGTGCCAGCAACCAACTAGGGACAGGGGGCTCTCGGTATGAAAAACTGTTTTTT.

The genes are TRBV25-1 and TRBJ1-2; D not resolved. This CDR3 region has 15 residues. V was pared by 3 bases and J by 3 bases, with 14 bases between. Germline V lookup: CDR1 MGHDK, CDR2 SYGVNS. The CDR3 DNA reads TGTGCCAGCAGTGAGCGAGGAGCCTGGGACTATGGCTACACCTTC. The encoded protein is CASSERGAWDYGYTF.

The chain is built from TRBV27 and TRBJ2-3; D remains unclear. The V gene lost 3 bases and the J gene lost 6 bases, with 10 bases spanning the gap. The germline V gene has CDR1 MNHEY and CDR2 SMNVEV (reference sequence). The CDR3 is 13 residues long. The CDR3 region has the DNA TGTGCCAGCAGTTTTATTGGCTGGGATACGCAGTATTTT. As protein: CASSFIGWDTQYF.

V is TRBV12-5 and J is TRBJ1-5; TRBD1 matches 12 bases. Germline V gene lookup returns CDR1 LGHNT and CDR2 FRNRAP. V was pared by 10 bases and J by 3 bases, with 13 bases of the junction left unmatched. The CDR3 has 17 amino acids. The CDR3 sequence is CATNTGTGGSDNQPQHF. The CDR3 bases are TGTGCTACAAACACGGGGACAGGGGGCAGTGACAATCAGCCCCAGCATTTT.

This rearrangement joins TRBV10-2 to TRBJ1-3, with a weak D call TRBD1 (6 bases). The germline V and J ends were trimmed by 4 bases and 0 bases, with 13 bases remaining between them. The CDR3 consists of 16 residues. Germline V gene data show CDR1 as WSHSY and CDR2 as SAAADI. CDR3 sequence: CASSVSDRRSGNTIYF. The CDR3, as DNA: TGCGCCAGCAGTGTTAGTGACAGGCGCTCTGGAAACACCATATATTTT.

The rearrangement uses TRBV6-5 and TRBJ2-7, with 8 bases that match TRBD1. V lost 5 bases, J lost 5 bases, and 2 bases stayed unmatched. Germline CDR1 and CDR2: MNHEY and SVGAGI. The CDR3 totals 12 residues. The CDR3 is CASSMTGDEQYF. The CDR3 nucleotides are TGTGCCAGCAGTATGACAGGGGACGAGCAGTACTTC.

V usage is TRBV29-1 and J usage is TRBJ2-1; maybe TRBD2 (7 bases). The germline V and J ends were trimmed by 5 bases and 5 bases, with 13 bases remaining between them. Per the germline V gene, CDR1 is SQVTM and CDR2 is ANQGSEA. CDR3 length: 13 residues. The CDR3 nucleotides are TGCAGCGTTCTCGGGGGGCGAAACAATGAGCAGTTCTTC. Protein sequence: CSVLGGRNNEQFF.

CDR3 region: CASTPRSTGAYEQYF. CDR3 nucleotide sequence: TGTGCCAGCACACCCCGGTCGACAGGGGCCTACGAGCAGTACTTC. The chain recombines TRBV7-9 with TRBJ2-7, with 8 bases that match TRBD1. Germline V gene data show CDR1 as SEHNR and CDR2 as FQNEAQ (reference sequence). Trimming cost V 7 bases and J 2 bases; bases outside gene matches: 10. The CDR3 is 15 amino acids.

The chain is built from TRBV19 and TRBJ2-2, with 9 nucleotides matching TRBD1. V lost 6 bases, J lost 3 bases, and 14 bases stayed unmatched. Germline V gene data show CDR1 as LNHDA and CDR2 as SQIVND (reference sequence). CDR3 length equals 18 residues. CDR3 in DNA: TGTGCCAGTAGAATCTTGGGGGGGGGACAGGGCGACACCGGGGAGCTGTTTTTT. Translating gives CASRILGGGQGDTGELFF.

This chain joins TRBV29-1 and TRBJ2-1; D is uncertain. Germline V gives CDR1 SQVTM, CDR2 ANQGSEA. The CDR3 loop spans 12 amino acids. V gave up 5 bases and J gave up 9 bases, with 14 bases separating them. CDR3 in DNA: TGCAGCGTTAAACCTACTTGGAGTGAGCAGTTCTTC. Protein sequence: CSVKPTWSEQFF.

V usage is TRBV19 and J usage is TRBJ1-5; D unresolved. Germline V lookup: CDR1 LNHDA, CDR2 SQIVND (reference sequence). CDR3 length: 14 residues. V lost 9 bases to trimming and J lost 2 bases, with 14 bases between them. CDR3 in amino acids: CASTHSLGNQPQHF. For the CDR3, the DNA is TGTGCCAGCACCCACTCGTTAGGCAATCAGCCCCAGCATTTT.

The chain employs TRBV7-9 and TRBJ2-2; 7 nucleotides match TRBD2. In germline, CDR1 is SEHNR, CDR2 FQNEAQ (reference sequence). This CDR3 region has 14 residues. Unmatched junction bases numbered 4, after V lost 6 bases and J lost 3 bases. CDR3 in amino acids: CASREAGDTGELFF. The DNA of the CDR3 is TGTGCCAGCAGGGAGGCGGGGGACACCGGGGAGCTGTTTTTT.

V gene TRBV7-3 combines with J gene TRBJ2-2; 10 nucleotides line up with TRBD2. The CDR3 totals 19 residues. Germline values: CDR1 SGHTA, CDR2 FQGTGA. The junction had 16 bases not matched to a gene; V was cut back by 5 bases and J by 4 bases. As DNA, the CDR3 is TGTGCCAGCAGCCGGGGCACAGCGGGGGGGCCGGGAGGCACCGGGGAGCTGTTTTTT. The encoded protein is CASSRGTAGGPGGTGELFF.